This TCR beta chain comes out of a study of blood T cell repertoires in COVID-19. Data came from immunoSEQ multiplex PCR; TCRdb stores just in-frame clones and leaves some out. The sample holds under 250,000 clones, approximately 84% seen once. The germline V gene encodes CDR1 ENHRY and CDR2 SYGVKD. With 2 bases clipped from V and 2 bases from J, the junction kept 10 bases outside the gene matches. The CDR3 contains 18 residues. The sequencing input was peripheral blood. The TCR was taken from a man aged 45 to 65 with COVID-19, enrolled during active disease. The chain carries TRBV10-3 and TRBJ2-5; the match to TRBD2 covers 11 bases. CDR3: CAISERGSGRASQETQYF. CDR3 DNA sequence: TGTGCCATCAGTGAGAGAGGTAGCGGGAGGGCTAGTCAAGAGACCCAGTACTTC.